One sample yielded the 11 T cell receptor beta chains listed below, sequenced in a study of cytomegalovirus exposure and HLA in healthy donors. With 60 Vbeta and 13 Jbeta primers, the PCR was carried out. Some clones are missing from TCRdb's copy, which holds only in-frame ones; the method was immunoSEQ multiplex PCR. The sample lists 150,000 to 200,000 clones; roughly four fifths were seen once. Sequencing was carried out using PBMCs. All receptors derive from a girl aged 5 to 17 in good health and CMV-seropositive.

This CDR3 is CASSSGGPTEAFF. DNA for the CDR3: TGTGCCAGCTCATCTGGAGGGCCCACTGAAGCTTTCTTT. The chain joins TRBV18 to TRBJ1-1, with no clear D. V shed 5 bases and J shed 4 bases, with 11 bases lying between them. The CDR3 extends over 13 amino acids. Germline CDR1 is KGHSH and CDR2 is LQKENI.

The genes are TRBV4-1 and TRBJ2-1, with D maybe TRBD2 (5 bases). The V and J ends lost 3 bases and 3 bases respectively, with 15 bases between them. Looked up from germline, CDR1 is MGHRA and CDR2 is YSYEKL. The CDR3 covers 16 residues. The CDR3 coding sequence is TGCGCCAGCAGCCAGAAGGGCGCGGGCTACTACAATGAGCAGTTCTTC. Its translation is CASSQKGAGYYNEQFF.

The V and J genes are TRBV7-6 and TRBJ2-3, with a possible D match to TRBD2 (6 bases). The germline V gene has CDR1 SGHVS and CDR2 FNYEAQ. Deletions cut 6 bases from V and 4 bases from J, with 20 bases between. The CDR3 is made up of 16 amino acids. CDR3 region: CASRPGGAGTSDTQYF. The DNA of the CDR3 is TGTGCCAGCAGGCCGGGTGGGGCGGGGACCTCAGATACGCAGTATTTT.

The genes are TRBV4-1 and TRBJ2-1; TRBD1 matches at 7 bases. The V gene end was trimmed by 4 bases and the J gene end by 8 bases; junction bases not matched to a gene: 5. This CDR3 is built from 13 residues. Germline V gives CDR1 MGHRA, CDR2 YSYEKL. CDR3 nucleotides: TGCGCCAGCAGCCTTGTCCAGGGGGATGAGCAGTTCTTC. It yields the protein CASSLVQGDEQFF.

The chain links TRBV10-3 to TRBJ1-2; 11 positions agree with TRBD1. Trimming took 6 bases from V and 9 from J; bases not matched to a gene: 3. The V gene's germline CDR1 is ENHRY and CDR2 SYGVKD. The CDR3 totals 12 residues. This chain's CDR3 is CAISGQGASYTF. CDR3 DNA: TGTGCCATCAGCGGACAGGGGGCGAGCTACACCTTC.

J is TRBJ1-2 and V is TRBV9; TRBD1 is a possible D gene (5 bases). CDR3 length equals 13 residues. The V end was cut by 4 bases, the J end by 1 base, with 8 bases between. Germline V gene lookup returns CDR1 SGDLS and CDR2 YYNGEE. The CDR3 protein is CASSPQGNYGYTF. CDR3 sequence (DNA): TGTGCCAGCAGCCCCCAGGGTAACTATGGCTACACCTTC.

This clone was counted only a few times. This chain connects TRBV18 to TRBJ1-4; D not resolved. There are 13 residues in the CDR3. CDR1 is KGHSH and CDR2 is LQKENI in the germline V gene. Between the trimmed V and J ends, which lost 5 bases and 5 bases, there was a span of 9 bases. The CDR3 DNA reads as TGTGCCAGCTCAGATTACAGAAATGAAAAACTGTTTTTT. Its translation: CASSDYRNEKLFF.

The chain employs TRBV12-5 and TRBJ2-7; D is possibly TRBD1 (6 bases). The CDR3 is 14 amino acids. Per the germline V gene, CDR1 is LGHNT and CDR2 is FRNRAP. V was trimmed by 3 bases and J by 4 bases, leaving 13 bases between them. The CDR3 DNA follows: TGTGCTAGTGGTTTAGGCGCCAGGGGATACGAGCAGTACTTC. Its protein is CASGLGARGYEQYF.

The rearrangement joins TRBV11-2 to TRBJ2-3, with D perhaps matching TRBD1 (6 bases). This CDR3 is built from 14 residues. CDR1 and CDR2 (germline): SGHAT, FQNNGV. Trimming left V 1 base short and J 2 bases short, with 7 bases between. DNA of the CDR3: TGTGCCAGCAGCTTAGGGGGGCCCACAGATACGCAGTATTTT. The encoded protein is CASSLGGPTDTQYF.

The rearrangement uses TRBV2 and TRBJ2-3; D perhaps matches TRBD2 (5 bases). The V end lost 3 bases, the J end lost 0 bases, and 16 bases lay between the germline ends. CDR1 and CDR2 (germline): SNHLY, FYNNEI. CDR3 size: 17 residues. The CDR3 nucleotides read TGTGCCAGCAGTGACTCGATGAGGGAGCCTAGCACAGATACGCAGTATTTT. Translation: CASSDSMREPSTDTQYF.

This clone was seen only once. The chain employs TRBV29-1 and TRBJ2-1, with 10 bases that match TRBD2. The CDR3 length is 16 residues. J lost 4 bases, V lost 0 bases, and 6 bases had no gene match. Looked up from germline, CDR1 is SQVTM and CDR2 is ANQGSEA. The CDR3: CSVEDPSGGSYNEQFF. As DNA, the CDR3 is TGCAGCGTTGAAGATCCTAGCGGGGGCTCGTACAATGAGCAGTTCTTC.